This TCR beta chain derives from a study of T cells in Graves' hyperthyroidism and ophthalmopathy. Study-wide background: Specimen type is peripheral blood, collected at initial diagnosis prior to any treatment.

This clonotype was found many times. Its antigen is unknown. Germline loops: CDR1 MDHEN, CDR2 SYDVKM. This CDR3 has 16 amino acids. V lost 8 bases and J lost 0, with 19 bases in between. Across 18 months, stable Graves' hyperthyroidism was marked by no progression to ophthalmopathy. Used for diagnoses were clinical symptoms, serum thyroxine and TRAb, thyroid ultrasound and orbital computed tomography. Study outcomes and limitations: The majority of expanded thyroid clonotypes above 0.001 also appeared in blood.

Researchers amplified the TCR beta CDR3 regions from RNA transcripts. HTBI primers were employed in a first-round RT-PCR of the TCR CDR3. TCRdb passed the multiplex PCR reads through MiXCR, listing each CDR3 protein once. The sample contains a few hundred thousand distinct CDR3 sequences, more than 12% of which appear only once. The genes are TRBV28 and TRBJ1-1; D remains unclear. This clonotype originated in a woman in her twenties or thirties with Graves' hyperthyroidism. Sequencing used blood. CDR3 in amino acids: CASPPSMMTLNTEAFF. In nucleotides, the CDR3 is TGTGCCAGCCCCCCGTCTATGATGACCTTGAACACTGAAGCTTTCTTT. The full variable domain, in which reference TRBV28 and TRBJ1-1 provide the parts outside the CDR3, is DVKVTQSSRYLVKRTGEKVFLECVQDMDHENMFWYRQDPGLGLRLIYFSYDVKMKEKGDIPEGYSVSREKKERFSLILESASTNQTSMYLCASPPSMMTLNTEAFFGQGTRLTVV.